Presented here are 4 T cell receptor beta chains from one specimen sequenced in a study of regulatory T cells in long-lasting Graves disease. The time point: persistent/refractory GD, antithyroid drugs over 5 years with positive TRAb. TCR sequences were obtained from RNA taken from PBMCs. Through Arm-PCR of CDR3 regions and iRepertoire HTBI primers, TCR beta libraries were built. From the multiplex PCR reads, TCRdb called clonotypes with MiXCR, one entry per CDR3 protein. The sample has approximately 400,000 distinct CDR3 sequences; 20% to 25% are singletons. The specimen comprised peripheral blood mononuclear cells (PBMCs), sampled when the disease was refractory, from a patient treated with antithyroid drugs. The source of these receptors is a woman aged 40 to 55 with Graves disease.

This CDR3 reads CASRSRGQNRNTGELFF. Written as DNA, the CDR3 is TGTGCCAGCAGATCGAGGGGACAGAATCGAAACACCGGGGAGCTGTTTTTT. V gene TRBV28 combines with J gene TRBJ2-2; 7 nucleotides agree with TRBD1. The germline V gene has CDR1 MDHEN and CDR2 SYDVKM. The CDR3 is made up of 17 amino acids. V trimming: 6 bases; J trimming: 2 bases; junction bases outside the gene matches: 12.

Remarks on this clonotype: One junction end does not reproduce the germline sequence, and a read error may be involved. The chain is built from TRBV28 and TRBJ2-1; D not certain. The CDR3 has 15 residues. Germline V gene data show CDR1 as MDHEN and CDR2 as SYDVKM. CDR3 in amino acids: CASRPLLGSYNEQLF. For the CDR3, the DNA is TGTGCCAGCAGGCCCCTATTAGGCTCCTACAATGAGCAGCTCTTC.

This clonotype has a single count. The chain combines TRBV7-8 with TRBJ1-1; the D gene is possibly TRBD1 (5 bases). The germline CDR1 and CDR2 sequences are SGHVS and FQNEAQ. Trimming left V 5 bases short and J 0 bases short, with 16 bases between. The CDR3 length is 16 residues. DNA of the CDR3: TGTGCCAGCAGCCGGGACCTGGGGCGATTGAACACTGAAGCTTTCTTT. The encoded protein is CASSRDLGRLNTEAFF.

This clonotype was seen at least ten times. The rearrangement joins TRBV6-5 to TRBJ2-6; 8 bases are a match to TRBD2. Looked up from germline, CDR1 is MNHEY and CDR2 is SVGAGI. This CDR3 is built from 19 residues. J was trimmed by 0 bases and V by 2 bases; bases with no gene match: 9. In nucleotides, the CDR3 is TGTGCCAGCAGTTACGGTCACGGACTAGCTTTCTCTGGGGCCAACGTCCTGACTTTC. Its translation: CASSYGHGLAFSGANVLTF.